This TCR beta chain stems from a study of low-dose radiotherapy and immunotherapy resistance in tumors. The CDR3 is 14 amino acids. Trimming took 5 bases from V and 3 from J, leaving 11 bases between them. Priming of first-strand cDNA relied on TRAV- and TRBV-specific primers (covering alpha and beta chains). Both a constant-region primer and a V-primer adapter served to amplify TCRs across 20 to 25 PCR cycles. TCRdb analysed the reads with MiXCR anew, one entry per CDR3 protein. The sample has fewer than 20,000 distinct CDR3 sequences; approximately 79% are singletons. The TCR sequence derives from a human donor with advanced metastatic prostate, ovarian, gallbladder or colorectal cancer (not recorded which). This table probably holds off-target reads from a library built for another chain. The V gene is TRBV12-3 or TRBV12-4, the J gene TRBJ1-5; maybe TRBD1 (5 bases). The CDR3 protein is CASSQGRNNQPQHF. The CDR3 nucleotides read TGTGCCAGCAGTCAGGGTCGGAACAATCAGCCCCAGCATTTT.